A single sample is the source of the 14 T cell receptor beta chains below, sequenced in a study of persistence of HIV-infected CD4 T cells. The immunoSEQ assay was version 4, run in survey mode. The assay was immunoSEQ multiplex PCR, and TCRdb's table has in-frame clones only and misses some. This table holds under 40,000 clones, roughly 82% found once. These receptors are not linked to any known antigen. The stimulus was lysate of CMV-infected fibroblasts, roughly 10 ug/mL. CD40L/CD69 double-negative CD45RO-high memory CD4+ T cells were collected. This sample comprised CD4+ T cells sorted from PBMCs after roughly 17-hour stimulation, obtained from a patient who received antiretroviral therapy. Every receptor here comes from an adult woman with HIV who was CMV-seropositive.

This clone was seen only a few times. The V gene is TRBV19, the J gene TRBJ1-4; weak D call: TRBD1 (5 bases). This CDR3 is 16 amino acids long. The V gene's germline CDR1 is LNHDA and CDR2 SQIVND (reference sequence). In DNA, the CDR3 is TGTGCTAGTCGCCGTGCTAGCATAAGGGGCAATGAAAAACTGTTTTTT. It is translated as CASRRASIRGNEKLFF. The full variable domain, with the rest looked up from reference TRBV19 and TRBJ1-4, is DGGITQSPKYLFRKEGQNVTLSCEQNLNHDAMYWYRQDPGQGLRLIYYSQIVNDFQKGDIAEGYSVSREKKESFPLTVTSAQKNPTAFYLCASRRASIRGNEKLFFGSGTQLSVL.

The chain combines TRBV5-1 with TRBJ2-7; D is ambiguous. The CDR3 length is 14 residues. The germline V gene encodes CDR1 SGHRS and CDR2 YFSETQ. The ends were cut back, 0 bases at V and 3 bases at J, with 10 bases in the middle. CDR3 in DNA: TGCGCCAGCAGCTTGGATTCTTTGGGCTACGAGCAGTACTTC. The encoded protein is CASSLDSLGYEQYF.

The V gene is TRBV5-1, the J gene TRBJ1-1; D is unclear. This CDR3 has 14 residues. Germline V gene data show CDR1 as SGHRS and CDR2 as YFSETQ. Trimming took off 5 bases at V and 1 base at J, with 12 bases between the two ends. Written as DNA, the CDR3 is TGCGCCAGCAGTCCAGGCCCGGGGAACACTGAAGCTTTCTTT. Residues: CASSPGPGNTEAFF. The whole variable domain, remainder taken from reference TRBV5-1 and TRBJ1-1, is KAGVTQTPRYLIKTRGQQVTLSCSPISGHRSVSWYQQTPGQGLQFLFEYFSETQRNKGNFPGRFSGRQFSNSRSEMNVSTLELGDSALYLCASSPGPGNTEAFFGQGTRLTVV.

V is TRBV2 and J is TRBJ2-6, with unresolved D. The CDR3 consists of 13 residues. CDR1 is SNHLY, CDR2 FYNNEI, per germline. V dropped 6 bases and J dropped 0 bases, with 3 bases sitting between them. In DNA form, the CDR3 reads TGTGCCAGCAGGGACTCTGGGGCCAACGTCCTGACTTTC. This encodes CASRDSGANVLTF.

The chain carries TRBV24-1 and TRBJ2-1, with 12 bases matching TRBD1. Germline CDR1 and CDR2: KGHDR and SFDVKD. V trimming: 4 bases; J trimming: 8 bases; junction bases outside the gene matches: 8. This CDR3 has 16 amino acids. CDR3 sequence (DNA): TGTGCCACCAGTGAAGGCTCGGGACAGGGGGCCGATGAGCAGTTCTTC. Translating it yields CATSEGSGQGADEQFF.

V and J are TRBV6-1 and TRBJ1-2; D unresolved. The CDR3 has 12 amino acids. V gave up 1 base and J gave up 3 bases, with 3 bases separating them. CDR1 MNHNS and CDR2 SASEGT come from the germline V gene. The DNA for the CDR3 is TGTGCCAGCAGTGAAGTGGACTATGGCTACACCTTC. Its protein is CASSEVDYGYTF.

The chain recombines TRBV27 with TRBJ2-1; tentatively, D is TRBD2 (5 bases). This CDR3 spans 14 amino acids. Between the trimmed V and J ends, which lost 6 bases and 2 bases, there was a span of 11 bases. Germline values: CDR1 MNHEY, CDR2 SMNVEV (reference sequence). The CDR3 protein is CASRGRRTYNEQFF. In DNA form, the CDR3 reads TGTGCCAGCAGGGGTCGGAGGACCTACAATGAGCAGTTCTTC.

V and J are TRBV28 and TRBJ1-5, with a tentative D call TRBD1 (5 bases). Trimming shortened V by 2 bases and J by 6 bases, and 5 bases separated the two germline ends. From germline, CDR1 is MDHEN and CDR2 SYDVKM. The CDR3 extends over 12 amino acids. The CDR3 protein is CASSLQGQPQHF. The CDR3 DNA follows: TGTGCCAGCAGTTTACAGGGTCAGCCCCAGCATTTT.

This CDR3 reads CASSRRQETQYF. CDR3 DNA: TGTGCCAGCAGCCGGAGACAAGAGACCCAGTACTTC. V is TRBV12-3 or TRBV12-4 and J is TRBJ2-5; no clear D gene. The length of the CDR3 is 12 residues. Trimming shortened V by 6 bases and J by 2 bases, and 7 bases separated the two germline ends.

The genes are TRBV5-4 and TRBJ1-1; tentatively, D is TRBD1 (6 bases). Looked up from germline, CDR1 is SGHNT and CDR2 is YYREEE (reference sequence). Trimming removed 4 bases from V and 5 bases from J, with 9 bases in between. CDR3 size: 12 residues. The CDR3 DNA reads TGTGCCAGCAGCCCAGGGGAAACTGAAGCTTTCTTT. Translating gives CASSPGETEAFF.

J is TRBJ2-1 and V is TRBV9; D tentatively fits TRBD1 or TRBD2 (6 bases each). The CDR3 consists of 18 residues. V dropped 3 bases and J dropped 7 bases, with 26 bases sitting between them. The germline CDR1 and CDR2 sequences are SGDLS and YYNGEE. The CDR3 sequence: CASSAPPRAGEVWNEQFF. CDR3 DNA: TGTGCCAGCAGCGCCCCCCCCCGGGCAGGGGAGGTGTGGAATGAGCAGTTCTTC.

The V call is TRBV7-9, the J call TRBJ2-3, with TRBD2 identical over 8 bases. V gave up 1 base and J gave up 1 base; unmatched junction bases: 1. The germline CDR1 and CDR2 sequences are SEHNR and FQNEAQ (reference sequence). This CDR3 is built from 15 residues. The CDR3 nucleotides are TGTGCCAGCAGCTTAGGCGGGAGGCGCACAGATACGCAGTATTTT. This codes for CASSLGGRRTDTQYF.

This sequence joins TRBV2 and TRBJ1-1; the D is unclear. This CDR3 contains 14 residues. V was pared by 5 bases and J by 1 base, with 11 bases between. Germline CDR1 and CDR2: SNHLY and FYNNEI. The CDR3 DNA reads as TGTGCCAGCAGTCAACAGAGACCGAACACTGAAGCTTTCTTT. The encoded protein is CASSQQRPNTEAFF.

J is TRBJ2-4 and V is TRBV28, with D perhaps matching TRBD1 (6 bases). The germline gives CDR1 MDHEN, CDR2 SYDVKM. The ends were cut back, 6 bases at V and 0 bases at J, with 21 bases in the middle. The CDR3 spans 18 residues. CDR3 bases: TGTGCCAGCAGCGTTATATCCCAAAGGGGGTTAGCCAAAAACATTCAGTACTTC. It encodes CASSVISQRGLAKNIQYF. Complete variable domain (other parts from reference TRBV28 and TRBJ2-4): DVKVTQSSRYLVKRTGEKVFLECVQDMDHENMFWYRQDPGLGLRLIYFSYDVKMKEKGDIPEGYSVSREKKERFSLILESASTNQTSMYLCASSVISQRGLAKNIQYFGAGTRLSVL.